Presented here are 19 T cell receptor beta chains from one specimen sequenced in a study of T cell responses to AZD1222 COVID-19 vaccine (dated by TCRdb to the early 2020s). Libraries were constructed by the immunoSEQ multiplex PCR assay. The immuneACCESS repertoire file appears here via TCRdb, limited to in-frame rearrangements. These files lack a portion of the clones; in checked studies, under half of the deficit traces to unresolved V genes, and the cause of the others is not known. A total of some 130,000 clones appear in this sample, 93% of them only once. The top ten clones comprise approximately 3.1% of the sample. The intended sense of this specimen's time point label: baseline before first vaccination. The sample consisted of peripheral blood, taken on day 0 of AZD1222 vaccination. These receptors were collected from an adult in good health.

The CDR3 here is CASSGYGGNGYTF. The CDR3 region has the DNA TGTGCCAGCAGCGGCTACGGTGGAAATGGCTACACCTTC. The chain uses TRBV6-5 and TRBJ1-2; D is undetermined. CDR3 size: 13 residues. CDR1 is MNHEY, CDR2 SVGAGI, per germline. Trimming left V 6 bases short and J 6 bases short, with 14 bases between.

The chain is built from TRBV18 and TRBJ1-1; tentatively, D is TRBD1 (6 bases). CDR3 length: 16 amino acids. Trimming shortened V by 3 bases and J by 0 bases, and 14 bases separated the two germline ends. CDR1 and CDR2 (germline): KGHSH, LQKENI. Here the CDR3 reads CASSPPTGGMNTEAFF. DNA of the CDR3: TGTGCCAGCTCACCCCCGACAGGTGGCATGAACACTGAAGCTTTCTTT. The full variable domain, with the rest looked up from reference TRBV18 and TRBJ1-1, is NAGVMQNPRHLVRRRGQEARLRCSPMKGHSHVYWYRQLPEEGLKFMVYLQKENIIDESGMPKERFSAEFPKEGPSILRIQQVVRGDSAAYFCASSPPTGGMNTEAFFGQGTRLTVV.

The rearrangement joins TRBV7-2 to TRBJ2-7, with 7 bases matching TRBD2. CDR1 SGHTA and CDR2 FQGNSA come from the germline V gene. V was clipped by 5 bases and J by 3 bases; unmatched bases: 10. The CDR3 covers 15 residues. The CDR3 reads CASSVPGLQYYEQYF. In DNA form, the CDR3 reads TGTGCCAGCAGCGTTCCGGGACTACAATACTACGAGCAGTACTTC.

This chain uses TRBV7-2 with TRBJ2-3; D might be TRBD1 (5 bases). The CDR3 length is 15 residues. The ends were cut back, 2 bases at V and 4 bases at J, with 13 bases in the middle. Germline CDR1 and CDR2: SGHTA and FQGNSA. The CDR3 sequence: CASSLWGSLSDTQYF. The CDR3 DNA sequence: TGTGCCAGCAGCTTATGGGGCAGTCTATCAGATACGCAGTATTTT.

The rearrangement links TRBV7-6 to TRBJ2-1; 10 bases agree with TRBD2. The CDR3 has 17 amino acids. J was trimmed by 9 bases and V by 0 bases; bases with no gene match: 11. Germline CDR1 SGHVS, CDR2 FNYEAQ. CDR3 sequence: CASSLAEGSGRRSEQFF. The CDR3 nucleotides read TGTGCCAGCAGCTTAGCGGAGGGTAGCGGGAGGCGGAGTGAGCAGTTCTTC.

This clone was recorded once. The chain recombines TRBV27 with TRBJ1-1, with a weak D call TRBD1 (6 bases). The CDR3 length is 13 residues. CDR1 and CDR2 (germline): MNHEY, SMNVEV (reference sequence). V lost 6 bases to trimming and J lost 4 bases, with 12 bases between them. The CDR3 DNA is TGTGCCAGCAGATGGGGGGCTGGCACTGAAGCTTTCTTT. Its translation: CASRWGAGTEAFF.

This sequence joins TRBV5-6 and TRBJ2-1, with 8 bases lining up with TRBD2. Trimming cost V 8 bases and J 4 bases; bases outside gene matches: 2. Germline CDR1 reads SGHDT; CDR2 reads YYEEEE. The length of the CDR3 is 12 residues. The CDR3 nucleotides are TGTGCCAGTAGCGGGACATACAATGAGCAGTTCTTC. This encodes CASSGTYNEQFF.

The chain links TRBV2 to TRBJ2-2; 11 positions match TRBD1. The CDR3 length is 15 residues. Per germline, CDR1 SNHLY and CDR2 FYNNEI. V gave up 6 bases and J gave up 0 bases; unmatched junction bases: 0. The CDR3 loop reads CASRGQGANTGELFF. The CDR3 coding sequence is TGTGCCAGCAGGGGACAGGGGGCGAACACCGGGGAGCTGTTTTTT.

This chain connects TRBV4-1 to TRBJ2-1; a weak D match, TRBD2 (6 bases). V dropped 0 bases and J dropped 6 bases, with 15 bases sitting between them. CDR1 and CDR2 (germline): MGHRA, YSYEKL. This CDR3 spans 16 amino acids. Here the CDR3 DNA reads TGCGCCAGCAGCCAAGAAGCGGGCAGCACCACCAATGAGCAGTTCTTC. This sequence encodes CASSQEAGSTTNEQFF.

The V and J genes are TRBV6-2 or TRBV6-3 and TRBJ1-2; unclear D gene. Per the germline V gene, CDR1 is MNHEY and CDR2 is SVGEGT. The length of the CDR3 is 14 residues. V shed 2 bases and J shed 2 bases, with 9 bases lying between them. The DNA of the CDR3 is TGTGCCAGCAGTTACGAGATGACCAACTATGGCTACACCTTC. Protein product: CASSYEMTNYGYTF.

The J gene is TRBJ1-5, the V gene TRBV28; D is undetermined. Germline CDR1 MDHEN, CDR2 SYDVKM. Between the trimmed V and J ends, which lost 3 bases and 0 bases, there was a span of 3 bases. The length of the CDR3 is 13 residues. The CDR3 coding sequence is TGTGCCAGCAGTTTGAATAGCAATCAGCCCCAGCATTTT. Amino acid sequence: CASSLNSNQPQHF.

V usage is TRBV29-1 and J usage is TRBJ2-1; a weak D match, TRBD2 (5 bases). The germline V gene has CDR1 SQVTM and CDR2 ANQGSEA. The CDR3 contains 13 residues. The V end was cut by 3 bases, the J end by 9 bases, with 15 bases between. This CDR3 reads CSVEGSADLEQFF. The CDR3, as DNA: TGCAGCGTTGAGGGCTCAGCGGACCTTGAGCAGTTCTTC.

The chain couples TRBV28 to TRBJ1-1; D unclear. Germline values: CDR1 MDHEN, CDR2 SYDVKM. V was clipped by 2 bases and J by 8 bases, with 12 bases between them. The CDR3 totals 13 residues. CDR3 region: CASSLNRPPEAFF. The CDR3 region has the DNA TGTGCCAGCAGTTTAAACAGACCACCCGAAGCTTTCTTT.

The chain joins TRBV28 to TRBJ1-4; 10 positions agree with TRBD1. Germline V gene sequence: CDR1 MDHEN, CDR2 SYDVKM. This CDR3 contains 13 residues. V shed 6 bases and J 10 bases; nucleotides not matched to a gene: 5. The CDR3 coding sequence is TGTGCCAGCAGAGACAGGGGGCTGGGAAAACTGTTTTTT. This translates into CASRDRGLGKLFF.

CDR3 nucleotide sequence: TGTGCCAGCAGCTTAGAGGCTTCACCCCTCCACTTT. It encodes CASSLEASPLHF. This chain uses TRBV7-9 with TRBJ1-6; D unclear. The germline V gene has CDR1 SEHNR and CDR2 FQNEAQ (reference sequence). V shed 1 base and J shed 9 bases, with 4 bases lying between them. This CDR3 region has 12 residues.

This clone was recorded once. The J gene is TRBJ1-3, the V gene TRBV7-3, with D perhaps matching TRBD1 (5 bases). This CDR3 has 15 residues. With 2 bases removed from V and 2 bases from J, the gap between germline ends came to 10 bases. From germline, CDR1 is SGHTA and CDR2 FQGTGA. The CDR3 spells CASSLGPGTGNTIYF. CDR3 bases: TGTGCCAGCAGCTTAGGGCCAGGGACTGGAAACACCATATATTTT.

Ten or more counts support this clone. The chain couples TRBV2 to TRBJ1-1; no clear D gene. Germline V gives CDR1 SNHLY, CDR2 FYNNEI. The CDR3 runs 13 residues. The V and J ends lost 4 bases and 2 bases respectively, with 8 bases between them. CDR3: CASSGDLNTEAFF. The DNA of the CDR3 is TGTGCCAGCAGTGGGGATCTAAACACTGAAGCTTTCTTT.

V and J are TRBV5-1 and TRBJ2-7; D is undetermined. There are 14 residues in the CDR3. Germline V lookup: CDR1 SGHRS, CDR2 YFSETQ. V dropped 0 bases and J dropped 4 bases, with 11 bases sitting between them. In DNA, the CDR3 is TGCGCCAGCAGCTTGGCCTTAGGGTATTACGAGCAGTACTTC. Translated: CASSLALGYYEQYF.

J is TRBJ1-2 and V is TRBV28; D is possibly TRBD1 (6 bases). CDR3 length: 14 residues. CDR1 and CDR2 from the germline V gene are MDHEN and SYDVKM. V lost 4 bases to trimming and J lost 4 bases, with 13 bases between them. The CDR3, as DNA: TGTGCCAGCAGTTCATCCGGGACACCCTATGGCTACACCTTC. Protein sequence: CASSSSGTPYGYTF.